This paragraph covers one TCR beta chain sequence. This clone was counted a single time. Which antigen it targets is not known. No base quality information exists; no much larger clone differs at one position. The donors were healthy, HIV-negative adults with no recently reported acute infections or vaccinations. All donors were Caucasian adults living in Nashville, Tennessee, USA. For unsorted samples, around 85 million PBMCs were counted, and genomic DNA was extracted using the QIAamp DNA Blood Mini kit. Blood was obtained by leukapheresis, after which PBMCs were separated by Ficoll-Histopaque density gradient centrifugation and cryopreserved in liquid nitrogen vapor phase. Using the deep immunoSEQ assay, multiplex PCR amplified TCR CDR3 regions from genomic DNA. Extracted genomic DNA from each cell subset was distributed evenly across all wells of several immunoSEQ 96-well plates, and each plate was treated as a replicate. For unsorted PBMC, each replicate PCR was loaded with roughly 0.3 ug genomic DNA, equivalent to roughly 33,000 T cell genomes. Genomic DNA from unsorted PBMC was sequenced over ten immunoSEQ deep assay plates. The purified libraries were quantified using a Qubit 3.0 fluorometer, sized with a Bioanalyzer 2100, and then quantified again using the KAPA Library Quantification kit. Each immunoSEQ 96-well plate was sequenced on its own single-read 150-cycle Illumina NextSeq 550 flow cell. As for the original processing: Because the immunoSEQ output included only junctional sequences and no quality scores, the filtering could not be the same as the filtering used for full-length reads. To assign V/J genes and CDR3, sequences were annotated using PyIR, a Python wrapper for IgBLAST v1.9, with IMGT germline references. Reads with weak V/J assignments (E-value above 1e-6), missing CDR3, stop codons, out-of-frame junctions, or ambiguous translated residues were removed. V3J clonotypes were defined as sequences sharing the same inferred V gene, J gene, and CDR3 amino acid sequence. The percentage overlap between two repertoires was calculated by dividing the number of shared unique clonotypes by the size of the smaller repertoire. RTK rarefaction, the Chao1 estimator, and Recon v2.1 estimates of unobserved clonotypes were used to assess repertoire richness. TCRdb retrieved this table from immuneACCESS and kept in-frame rearrangements only. Not all clones are present; in checked studies, unresolved V genes account for under half, and no reason is known for the remainder. D and trimming were read from the DNA, whereas the V and J calls and clone size are those reported in that table. Counted in this sample were more than 400,000 clones; 78% of them appeared once. The leading ten clones occupy 9.5% to 15% of the sample.

This record belongs to a study of shared clonotypes between healthy human individuals (TCRdb year 2020). Turning to the overall study: A couple of women and a few men aged 18 to 49 years were included in the cohort. The study deeply sequenced blood TCR repertoires of about five healthy adults to estimate repertoire size and the extent of clonotype sharing between individuals. Libraries were prepared and TCR repertoires were sequenced by different laboratories using diverse techniques, in order to increase sequencing depth and limit assay-specific biases. Between about 0.94 and 8.9 billion PBMCs per donor were obtained by leukapheresis.

Study-level results and caveats: Based on pairwise subsampling, the degree of clonotype sharing among donors was expected to be affected by sequencing depth. Sampling was restricted to blood, and TCR repertoires in tissue are likely to differ from TCR repertoires in blood. Because the study included a small number of donors, the genetic and exposure-history diversity represented was limited.

Reading from cysteine to phenylalanine, the CDR3 counts 13 amino acids. The retained sequence is limited to the CDR3, 39 bases, with the frame set at the first base. Based on the germline V gene (reference sequence), the CDR1 and CDR2 sequences are SEHNR and FQNEAQ. V is shortened by 6 bases, J by 2 bases, and the region joining them spans 11 bases. This chain is built from TRBV7-9 and TRBJ2-7, with no reliable assignment of the D segment. This sequence was found in a woman aged 40 to 50 in good health. Some clones in this sample may be carry-over from other donors' samples. The specimen sequenced was PBMCs. The CDR3 sequence is CASSQATAYEQYF. The nucleotides are TGTGCCAGCAGTCAAGCTACAGCCTACGAGCAGTACTTC.